The clone carrying this T cell receptor beta chain was found once. These data originate in a study of blood T cell repertoires in COVID-19. Study context: Italy, Spain and the United States were the sources of the convalescent and acute COVID-19 samples. PBMCs, B-cell-depleted T cells, or T cells were the source of the cDNA or gDNA that made up the material.

This CDR3 contains 13 residues. Original processing methods: From reference gene primer amplification, estimates of nucleated cell counts were derived. Profiled with immunoSEQ multiplex PCR; TCRdb holds only in-frame clones, not every one. The DNA was the basis for D and trimming; V, J and clone size are from that table. The sample comprises 65,000 to 70,000 clones, 65% to 85% of which are singletons, and about 4.3% rests with the top ten. This rearrangement joins TRBV21-1 to TRBJ2-7; no DNA check was done on the table's D call, TRBD1. TRBV21-1 is marked as a pseudogene. Material for sequencing was peripheral blood. This clonotype was sampled from a woman aged 55-69 years with acute or convalescent COVID-19. CDR3 sequence (DNA): TGTGCCAGCAGGCGCGACAGGTACTACGAGCAGTACTTC. It specifies CASRRDRYYEQYF.